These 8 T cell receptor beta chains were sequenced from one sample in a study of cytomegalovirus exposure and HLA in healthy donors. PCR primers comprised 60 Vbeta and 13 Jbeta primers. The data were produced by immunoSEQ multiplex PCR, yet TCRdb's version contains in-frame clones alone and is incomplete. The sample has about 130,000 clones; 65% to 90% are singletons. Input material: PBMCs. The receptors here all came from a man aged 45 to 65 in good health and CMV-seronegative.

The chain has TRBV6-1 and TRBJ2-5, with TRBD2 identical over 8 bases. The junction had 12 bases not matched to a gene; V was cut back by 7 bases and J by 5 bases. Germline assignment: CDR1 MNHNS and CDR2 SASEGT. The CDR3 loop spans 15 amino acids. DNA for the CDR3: TGTGCCAGCAAAAGAGCGGGGGCCACCGGGGAGACCCAGTACTTC. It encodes CASKRAGATGETQYF.

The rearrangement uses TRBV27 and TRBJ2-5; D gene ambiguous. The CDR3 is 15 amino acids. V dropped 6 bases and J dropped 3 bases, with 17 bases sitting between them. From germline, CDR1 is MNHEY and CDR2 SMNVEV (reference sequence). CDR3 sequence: CASRPTVGLEETQYF. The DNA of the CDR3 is TGTGCCAGCAGGCCCACAGTTGGGTTGGAAGAGACCCAGTACTTC.

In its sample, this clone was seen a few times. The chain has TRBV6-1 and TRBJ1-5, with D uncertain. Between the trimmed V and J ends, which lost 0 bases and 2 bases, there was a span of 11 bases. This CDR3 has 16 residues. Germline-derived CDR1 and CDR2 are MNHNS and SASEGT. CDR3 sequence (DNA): TGTGCCAGCAGTGAAGCGCCGGGAGCAGGCAATCAGCCCCAGCATTTT. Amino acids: CASSEAPGAGNQPQHF.

The CDR3 spells CASSRGNTEAFF. As DNA, the CDR3 is TGTGCCAGCAGCAGGGGGAACACTGAAGCTTTCTTT. The chain couples TRBV6-6 to TRBJ1-1; D is possibly TRBD1 (6 bases). Germline V gene lookup returns CDR1 MNHNY and CDR2 SVGAGI (reference sequence). The CDR3 loop spans 12 amino acids. Between the trimmed V and J ends, which lost 6 bases and 1 base, there was a span of 6 bases.

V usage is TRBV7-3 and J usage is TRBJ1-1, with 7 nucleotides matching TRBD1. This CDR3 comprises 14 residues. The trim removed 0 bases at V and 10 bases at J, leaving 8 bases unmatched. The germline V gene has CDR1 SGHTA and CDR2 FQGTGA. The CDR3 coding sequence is TGTGCCAGCAGCTTAACCGGGACAGAAGTTTCAGCTTTCTTT. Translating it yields CASSLTGTEVSAFF.

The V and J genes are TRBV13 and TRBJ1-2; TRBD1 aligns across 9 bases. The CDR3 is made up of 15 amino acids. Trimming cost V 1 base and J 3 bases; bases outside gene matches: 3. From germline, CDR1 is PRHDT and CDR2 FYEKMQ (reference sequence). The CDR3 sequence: CASSLAYRGHYGYTF. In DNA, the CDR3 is TGTGCCAGCAGCTTAGCGTACAGGGGGCACTATGGCTACACCTTC.

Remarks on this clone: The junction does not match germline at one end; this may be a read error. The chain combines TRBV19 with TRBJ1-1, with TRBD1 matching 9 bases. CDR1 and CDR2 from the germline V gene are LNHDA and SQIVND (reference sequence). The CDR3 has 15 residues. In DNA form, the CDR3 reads TGTGCCGGTAGTATAACCGGGACAGGGCTCACTGAAGCTTTCTTT. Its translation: CAGSITGTGLTEAFF.

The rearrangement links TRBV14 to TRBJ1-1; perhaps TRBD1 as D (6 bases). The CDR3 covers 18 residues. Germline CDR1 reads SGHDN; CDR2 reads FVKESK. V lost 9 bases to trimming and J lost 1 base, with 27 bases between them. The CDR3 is CARTSGGGRAGENTEAFF. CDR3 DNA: TGTGCCAGAACCTCGGGGGGCGGCCGGGCGGGGGAGAACACTGAAGCTTTCTTT.